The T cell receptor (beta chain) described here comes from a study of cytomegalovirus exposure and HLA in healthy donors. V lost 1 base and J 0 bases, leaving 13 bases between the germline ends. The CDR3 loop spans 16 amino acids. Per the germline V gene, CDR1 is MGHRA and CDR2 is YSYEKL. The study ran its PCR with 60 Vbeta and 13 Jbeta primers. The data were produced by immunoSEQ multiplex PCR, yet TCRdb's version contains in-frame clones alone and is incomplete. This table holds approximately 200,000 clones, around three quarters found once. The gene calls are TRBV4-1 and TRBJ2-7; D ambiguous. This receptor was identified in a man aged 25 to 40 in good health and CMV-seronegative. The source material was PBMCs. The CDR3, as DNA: TGCGCCAGCAGCCAAGGCCTGCGAGCGTCCTCCTACGAGCAGTACTTC. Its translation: CASSQGLRASSYEQYF.